The entry below gives a single T cell receptor beta chain sequence along with its context. Its antigen is undetermined. This entry is derived from a study of cytomegalovirus exposure and HLA in healthy donors. In the study overall: T cells numbering about 179 million yielded some 100 million unique TCR beta sequences in an earlier analysis. Early released data comprised tens of millions of unique TCRs from HLA-typed donors.

The PCR was carried out with 60 Vbeta primers and 13 Jbeta primers. Clones were read by immunoSEQ multiplex PCR, and TCRdb kept only the in-frame ones, dropping some. This table lists roughly 190,000 clones. Broader study findings: Presence/absence analyses assumed roughly uniform sequencing depth across donors.

CDR3 length equals 15 residues. The germline V gene has CDR1 SGHRS and CDR2 YFSETQ. Trimming removed 4 bases at V and 8 bases at J, with 18 bases between. V is TRBV5-1 and J is TRBJ1-4, with D possibly TRBD1 on 5 matching bases. The TCR comes from a man aged 30-40 years in good health and CMV-seronegative. The sequenced sample consisted of PBMCs. The CDR3 protein is CASSPRQNWNEKLFF. CDR3 DNA sequence: TGCGCCAGCAGCCCGCGACAGAATTGGAACGAAAAACTGTTTTTT. Full variable domain (remainder filled in from reference TRBV5-1 and TRBJ1-4): KAGVTQTPRYLIKTRGQQVTLSCSPISGHRSVSWYQQTPGQGLQFLFEYFSETQRNKGNFPGRFSGRQFSNSRSEMNVSTLELGDSALYLCASSPRQNWNEKLFFGSGTQLSVL.